This TCR beta chain was profiled in a study of cytomegalovirus exposure and HLA in healthy donors. The PCR contained 60 Vbeta and 13 Jbeta primers. The method was immunoSEQ multiplex PCR; TCRdb's version includes in-frame clones alone and lacks a portion of them. The sample holds around 280,000 clones, around 90% seen once. Germline CDR1 is SGHDT and CDR2 is YYEEEE. The trim removed 5 bases at V and 1 base at J, leaving 5 bases unmatched. This CDR3 contains 14 residues. The TCR comes from a woman between 18 and 29 years old in good health and CMV-seronegative. The rearrangement joins TRBV5-6 to TRBJ2-5, with TRBD2 matching over 7 bases. The specimen was PBMCs. The CDR3 loop is CASSLGGGQETQYF. As DNA, the CDR3 is TGTGCCAGCAGTCTAGGCGGGGGCCAAGAGACCCAGTACTTC.